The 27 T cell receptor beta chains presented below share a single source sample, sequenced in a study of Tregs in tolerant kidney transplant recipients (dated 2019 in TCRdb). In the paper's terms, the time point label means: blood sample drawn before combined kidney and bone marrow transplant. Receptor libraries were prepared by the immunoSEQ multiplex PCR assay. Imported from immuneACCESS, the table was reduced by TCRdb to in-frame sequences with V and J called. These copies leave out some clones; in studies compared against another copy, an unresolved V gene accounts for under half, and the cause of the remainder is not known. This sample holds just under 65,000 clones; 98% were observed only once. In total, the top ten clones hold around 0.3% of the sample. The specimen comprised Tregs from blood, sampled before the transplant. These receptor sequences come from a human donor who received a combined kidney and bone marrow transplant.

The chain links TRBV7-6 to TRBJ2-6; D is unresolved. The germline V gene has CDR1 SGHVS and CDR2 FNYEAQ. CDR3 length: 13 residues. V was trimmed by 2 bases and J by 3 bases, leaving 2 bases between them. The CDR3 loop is CASSLYGANVLTF. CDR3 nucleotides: TGTGCCAGCAGCTTATATGGGGCCAACGTCCTGACTTTC.

Here the CDR3 reads CASSMNRGRGGYGYTF. DNA of the CDR3: TGTGCCAGTAGTATGAATCGGGGTCGAGGGGGCTATGGCTACACCTTC. The chain joins TRBV19 to TRBJ1-2; perhaps TRBD1 as D (6 bases). The CDR3 spans 16 residues. The V end was cut by 3 bases, the J end by 4 bases, with 18 bases between. The germline V gene has CDR1 LNHDA and CDR2 SQIVND (reference sequence). Drawing the rest from reference TRBV19 and TRBJ1-2, the complete variable domain is DGGITQSPKYLFRKEGQNVTLSCEQNLNHDAMYWYRQDPGQGLRLIYYSQIVNDFQKGDIAEGYSVSREKKESFPLTVTSAQKNPTAFYLCASSMNRGRGGYGYTFGSGTRLTVV.

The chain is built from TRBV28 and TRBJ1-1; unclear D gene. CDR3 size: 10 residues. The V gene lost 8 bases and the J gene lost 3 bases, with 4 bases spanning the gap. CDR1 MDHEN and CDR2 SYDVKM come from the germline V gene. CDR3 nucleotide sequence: TGTGCCAGCGGCTACACTGAAGCTTTCTTT. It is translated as CASGYTEAFF.

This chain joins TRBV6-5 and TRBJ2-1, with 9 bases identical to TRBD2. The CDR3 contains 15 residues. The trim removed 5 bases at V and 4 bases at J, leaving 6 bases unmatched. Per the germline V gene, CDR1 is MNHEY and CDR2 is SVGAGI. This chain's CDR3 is CASSARLADYNEQFF. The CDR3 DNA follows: TGTGCCAGCAGTGCACGACTAGCGGATTACAATGAGCAGTTCTTC.

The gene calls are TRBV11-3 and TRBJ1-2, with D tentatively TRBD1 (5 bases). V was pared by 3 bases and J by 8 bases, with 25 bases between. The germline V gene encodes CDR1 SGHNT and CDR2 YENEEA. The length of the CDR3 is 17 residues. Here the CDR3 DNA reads TGTGCCAGCAGCTTGGACTATTGGGGCCTCCCCGCGGGGGGCTACACCTTC. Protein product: CASSLDYWGLPAGGYTF.

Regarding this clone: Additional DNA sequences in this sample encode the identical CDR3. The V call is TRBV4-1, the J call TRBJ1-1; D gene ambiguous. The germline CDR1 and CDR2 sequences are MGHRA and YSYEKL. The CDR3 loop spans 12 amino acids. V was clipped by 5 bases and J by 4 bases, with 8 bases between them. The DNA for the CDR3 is TGCGCCAGCAGCAGGACTGGCACTGAAGCTTTCTTT. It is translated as CASSRTGTEAFF.

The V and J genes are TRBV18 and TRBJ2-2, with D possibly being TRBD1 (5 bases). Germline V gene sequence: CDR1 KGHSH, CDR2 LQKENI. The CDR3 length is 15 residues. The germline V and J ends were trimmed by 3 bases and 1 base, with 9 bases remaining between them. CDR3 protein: CASSPWTKNTGELFF. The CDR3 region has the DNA TGTGCCAGCTCACCGTGGACAAAGAACACCGGGGAGCTGTTTTTT.

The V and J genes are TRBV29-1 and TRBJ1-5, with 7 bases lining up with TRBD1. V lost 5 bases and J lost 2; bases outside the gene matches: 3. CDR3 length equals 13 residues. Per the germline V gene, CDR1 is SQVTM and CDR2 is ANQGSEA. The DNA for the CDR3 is TGCAGCGTTTGCCAGGGGGGCAATCAGCCCCAGCATTTT. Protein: CSVCQGGNQPQHF.

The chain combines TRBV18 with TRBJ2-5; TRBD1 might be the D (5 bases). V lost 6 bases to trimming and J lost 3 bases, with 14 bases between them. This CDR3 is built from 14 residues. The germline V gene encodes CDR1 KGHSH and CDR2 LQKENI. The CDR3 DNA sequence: TGTGCCAGCTCCCCCCGATCCAGGGAAGAGACCCAGTACTTC. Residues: CASSPRSREETQYF.

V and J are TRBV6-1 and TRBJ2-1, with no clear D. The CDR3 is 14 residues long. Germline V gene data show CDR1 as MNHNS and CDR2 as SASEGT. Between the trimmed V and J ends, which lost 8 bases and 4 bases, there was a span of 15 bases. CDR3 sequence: CASEGPTTYNEQFF. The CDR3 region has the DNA TGTGCCAGCGAAGGCCCCACTACTTACAATGAGCAGTTCTTC.

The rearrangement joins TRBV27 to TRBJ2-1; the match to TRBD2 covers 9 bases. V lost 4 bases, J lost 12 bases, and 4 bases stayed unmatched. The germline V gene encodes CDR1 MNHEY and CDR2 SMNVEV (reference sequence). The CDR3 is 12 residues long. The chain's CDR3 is CASSSGLAMQFF. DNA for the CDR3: TGTGCCAGCAGTTCAGGACTAGCGATGCAGTTCTTC.

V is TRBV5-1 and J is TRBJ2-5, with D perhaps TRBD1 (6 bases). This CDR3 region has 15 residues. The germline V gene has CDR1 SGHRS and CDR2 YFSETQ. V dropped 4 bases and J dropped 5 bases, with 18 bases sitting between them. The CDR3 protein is CASSANTGSGETQYF. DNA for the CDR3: TGCGCCAGCAGCGCAAACACAGGGTCGGGGGAGACCCAGTACTTC.

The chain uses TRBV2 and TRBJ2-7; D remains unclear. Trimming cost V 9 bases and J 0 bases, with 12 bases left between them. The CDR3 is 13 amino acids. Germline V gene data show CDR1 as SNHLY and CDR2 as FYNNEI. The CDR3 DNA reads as TGTGCCAGACAGAAAATAAACTCCTACGAGCAGTACTTC. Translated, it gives CARQKINSYEQYF.

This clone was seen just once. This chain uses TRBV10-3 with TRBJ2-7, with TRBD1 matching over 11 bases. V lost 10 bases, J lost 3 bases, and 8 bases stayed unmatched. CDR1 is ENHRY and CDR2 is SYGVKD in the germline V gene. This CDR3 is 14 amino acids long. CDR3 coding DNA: TGTGCCAGTAATAGGGGACAGGGGGGCTACGAGCAGTACTTC. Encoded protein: CASNRGQGGYEQYF.

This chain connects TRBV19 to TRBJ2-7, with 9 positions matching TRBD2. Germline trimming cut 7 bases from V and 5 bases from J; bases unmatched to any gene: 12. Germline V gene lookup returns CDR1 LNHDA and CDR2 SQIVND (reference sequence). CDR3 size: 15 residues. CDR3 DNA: TGTGCCAGTACCGAGACTAGCGGACGACGGAACGAGCAGTACTTC. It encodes CASTETSGRRNEQYF.

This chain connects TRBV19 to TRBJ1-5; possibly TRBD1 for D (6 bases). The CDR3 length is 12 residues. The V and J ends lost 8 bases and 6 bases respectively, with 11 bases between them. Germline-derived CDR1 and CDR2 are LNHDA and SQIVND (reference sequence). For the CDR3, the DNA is TGTGCCAGTCGCAGAGGGGGTCAGCCCCAGCATTTT. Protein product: CASRRGGQPQHF.

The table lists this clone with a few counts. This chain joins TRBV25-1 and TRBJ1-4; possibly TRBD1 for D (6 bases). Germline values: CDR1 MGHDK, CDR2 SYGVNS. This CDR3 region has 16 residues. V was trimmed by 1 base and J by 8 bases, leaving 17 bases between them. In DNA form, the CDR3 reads TGTGCCAGCAGTGAATGGAGGGGGGGCGCCGCCGAAAAACTGTTTTTT. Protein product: CASSEWRGGAAEKLFF.

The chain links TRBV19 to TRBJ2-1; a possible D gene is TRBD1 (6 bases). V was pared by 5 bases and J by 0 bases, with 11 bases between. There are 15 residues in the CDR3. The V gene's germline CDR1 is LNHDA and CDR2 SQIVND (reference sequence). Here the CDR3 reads CASSPRDTSYNEQFF. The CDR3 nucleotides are TGTGCCAGTAGTCCCCGGGACACCTCCTACAATGAGCAGTTCTTC.

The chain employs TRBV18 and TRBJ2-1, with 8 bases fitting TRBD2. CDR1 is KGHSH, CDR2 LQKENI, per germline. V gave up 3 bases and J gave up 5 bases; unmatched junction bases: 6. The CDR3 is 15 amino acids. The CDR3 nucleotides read TGTGCCAGCTCACCCCGGGGGGGGGCCAACAATGAGCAGTTCTTC. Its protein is CASSPRGGANNEQFF.

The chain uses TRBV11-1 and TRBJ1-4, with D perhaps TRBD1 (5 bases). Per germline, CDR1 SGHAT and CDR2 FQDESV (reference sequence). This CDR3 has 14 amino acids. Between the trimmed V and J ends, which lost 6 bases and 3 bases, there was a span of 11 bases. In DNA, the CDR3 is TGTGCCAGCAGTCTGGACAAGTCTAATGAAAAACTGTTTTTT. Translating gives CASSLDKSNEKLFF.

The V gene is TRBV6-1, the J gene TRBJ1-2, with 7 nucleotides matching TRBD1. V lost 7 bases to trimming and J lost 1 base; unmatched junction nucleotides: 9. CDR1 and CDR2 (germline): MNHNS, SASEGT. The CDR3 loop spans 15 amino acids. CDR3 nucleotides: TGTGCCAGCATTCGACAGGGAGGCTTTAACTATGGCTACACCTTC. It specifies CASIRQGGFNYGYTF.

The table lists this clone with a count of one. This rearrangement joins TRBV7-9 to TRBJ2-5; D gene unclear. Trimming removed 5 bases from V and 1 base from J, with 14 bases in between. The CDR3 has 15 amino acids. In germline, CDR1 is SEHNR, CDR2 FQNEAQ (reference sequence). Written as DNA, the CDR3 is TGTGCCAGCAGCCGTATCCTAGATTTCCAAGAGACCCAGTACTTC. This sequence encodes CASSRILDFQETQYF.

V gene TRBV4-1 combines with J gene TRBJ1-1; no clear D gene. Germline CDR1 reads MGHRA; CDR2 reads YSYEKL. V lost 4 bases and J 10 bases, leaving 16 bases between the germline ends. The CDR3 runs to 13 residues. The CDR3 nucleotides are TGCGCCAGCAGCCCCCAGGAGGGATATCGAGCTTTCTTT. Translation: CASSPQEGYRAFF.

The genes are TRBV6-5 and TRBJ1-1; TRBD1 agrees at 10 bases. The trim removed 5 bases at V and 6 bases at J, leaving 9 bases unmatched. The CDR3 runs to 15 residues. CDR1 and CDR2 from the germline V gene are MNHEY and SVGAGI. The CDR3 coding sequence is TGTGCCAGCAGTCAACCGGGGACAGGGGTTTCTGAAGCTTTCTTT. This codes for CASSQPGTGVSEAFF.

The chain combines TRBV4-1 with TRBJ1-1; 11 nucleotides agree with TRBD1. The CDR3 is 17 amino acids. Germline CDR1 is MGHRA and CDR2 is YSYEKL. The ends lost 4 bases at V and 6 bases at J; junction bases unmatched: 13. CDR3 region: CASSPRRTGGRGAEAFF. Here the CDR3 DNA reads TGCGCCAGCAGCCCCAGACGGACAGGGGGCAGGGGGGCTGAAGCTTTCTTT.

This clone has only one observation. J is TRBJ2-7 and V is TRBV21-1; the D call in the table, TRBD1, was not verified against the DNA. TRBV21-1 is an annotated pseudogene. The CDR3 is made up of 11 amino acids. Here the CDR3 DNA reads TGTGCCAGCAGCAAACAGGACGAGCAGTACTTC. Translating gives CASSKQDEQYF.

The CDR3 region has the DNA TGTGCCATCAGCCCAGGACAGGGGGGAACCTACGAGCAGTACTTC. It yields the protein CAISPGQGGTYEQYF. The chain employs TRBV10-3 and TRBJ2-7; 10 nucleotides match TRBD1. The ends lost 6 bases at V and 2 bases at J; junction bases unmatched: 7. This CDR3 has 15 residues. In germline, CDR1 is ENHRY, CDR2 SYGVKD.